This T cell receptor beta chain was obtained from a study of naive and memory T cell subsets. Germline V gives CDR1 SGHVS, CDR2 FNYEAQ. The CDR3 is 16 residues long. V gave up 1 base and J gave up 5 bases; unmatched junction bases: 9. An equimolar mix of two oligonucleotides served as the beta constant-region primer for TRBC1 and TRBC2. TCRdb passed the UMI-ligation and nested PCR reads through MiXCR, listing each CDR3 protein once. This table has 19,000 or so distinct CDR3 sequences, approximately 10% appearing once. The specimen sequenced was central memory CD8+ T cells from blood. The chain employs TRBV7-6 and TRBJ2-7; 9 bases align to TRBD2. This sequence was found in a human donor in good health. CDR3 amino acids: CASSLEASGARDEQYF. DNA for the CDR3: TGTGCCAGCAGCTTAGAAGCTAGCGGGGCTCGCGACGAGCAGTACTTC. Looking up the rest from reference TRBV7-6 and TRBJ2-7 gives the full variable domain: GAGVSQSPRYKVTKRGQDVALRCDPISGHVSLYWYRQALGQGPEFLTYFNYEAQQDKSGLPNDRFSAERPEGSISTLTIQRTEQRDSAMYRCASSLEASGARDEQYFGPGTRLTVT.